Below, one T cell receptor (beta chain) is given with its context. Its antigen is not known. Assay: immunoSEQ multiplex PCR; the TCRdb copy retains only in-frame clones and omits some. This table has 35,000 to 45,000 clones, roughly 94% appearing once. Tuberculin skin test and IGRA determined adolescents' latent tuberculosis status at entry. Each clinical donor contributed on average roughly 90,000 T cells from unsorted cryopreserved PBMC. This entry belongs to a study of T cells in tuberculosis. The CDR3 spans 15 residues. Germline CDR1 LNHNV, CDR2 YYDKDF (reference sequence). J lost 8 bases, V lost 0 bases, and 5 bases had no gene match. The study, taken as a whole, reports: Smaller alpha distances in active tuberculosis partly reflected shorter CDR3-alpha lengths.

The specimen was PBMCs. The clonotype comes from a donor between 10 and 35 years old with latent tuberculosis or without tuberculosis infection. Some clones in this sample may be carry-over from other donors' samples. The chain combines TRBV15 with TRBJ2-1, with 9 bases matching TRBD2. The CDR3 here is CATSREREGVDEQFF. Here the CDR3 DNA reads TGTGCCACCAGCAGAGAGCGGGAGGGCGTCGATGAGCAGTTCTTC.